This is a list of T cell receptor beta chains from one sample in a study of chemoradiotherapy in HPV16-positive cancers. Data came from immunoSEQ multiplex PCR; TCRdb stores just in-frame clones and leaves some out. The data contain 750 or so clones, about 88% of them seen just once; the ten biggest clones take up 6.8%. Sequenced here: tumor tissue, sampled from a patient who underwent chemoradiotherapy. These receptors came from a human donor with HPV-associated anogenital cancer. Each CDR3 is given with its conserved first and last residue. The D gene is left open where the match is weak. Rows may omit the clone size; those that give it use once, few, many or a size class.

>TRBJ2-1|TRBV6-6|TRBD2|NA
CASTNSGTRIYEQFF
TGTGCCAGCACTAACTCGGGGACTAGAATTTATGAGCAGTTCTTC
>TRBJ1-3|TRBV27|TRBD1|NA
CASRTGATGNTIYF
TGTGCCAGCCGGACAGGAGCGACTGGAAACACCATATATTTT
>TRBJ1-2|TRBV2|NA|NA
CASSEAAGNYGYTF
TGTGCCAGCAGTGAAGCGGCAGGGAACTATGGCTACACCTTC
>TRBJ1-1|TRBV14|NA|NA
CASSQALPGATISFF
TGTGCCAGCAGCCAAGCTCTACCGGGCGCGACTATCTCTTTCTTT
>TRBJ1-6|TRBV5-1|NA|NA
CASSLETANSPLHF
TGCGCCAGCAGCTTGGAAACAGCCAATTCACCCCTCCACTTT
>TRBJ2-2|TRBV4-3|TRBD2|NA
CASSQRLAGTGSGELFF
TGCGCCAGCAGCCAACGACTAGCGGGGACCGGGTCCGGGGAGCTGTTTTTT
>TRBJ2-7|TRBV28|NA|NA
CASRLISSSYEQYF
TGTGCCAGCCGCTTAATTTCGTCGTCGTACGAGCAGTACTTC
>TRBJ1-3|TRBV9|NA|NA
CASSVAGGNTIYF
TGTGCCAGCAGCGTAGCCGGCGGAAACACCATATATTTT
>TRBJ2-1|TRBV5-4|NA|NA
CASRDRTATNEQFF
TGTGCCAGCAGGGACCGGACAGCTACAAATGAGCAGTTCTTC
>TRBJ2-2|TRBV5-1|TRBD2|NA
CASSLAGGLAETGELFF
TGCGCCAGCAGCTTGGCCGGGGGACTAGCAGAAACCGGGGAGCTGTTTTTT
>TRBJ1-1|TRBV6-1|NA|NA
CASRGVKAGDTEAFF
TGTGCCAGCAGAGGGGTAAAGGCAGGGGACACTGAAGCTTTCTTT
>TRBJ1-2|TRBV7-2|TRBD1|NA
CASSPGGGRGYTF
TGTGCCAGCAGCCCAGGGGGGGGTCGGGGCTACACCTTC
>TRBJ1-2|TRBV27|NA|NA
CASSLQGRDYGYTF
TGTGCCAGCAGTTTGCAGGGGCGCGACTATGGCTACACCTTC
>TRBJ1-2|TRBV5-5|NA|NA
CASSFGSNYGYTF
TGTGCCAGCAGCTTCGGCAGCAACTATGGCTACACCTTC
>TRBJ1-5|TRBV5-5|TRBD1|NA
CASSLDRGYNQPQHF
TGTGCCAGCAGCTTGGACAGGGGATACAATCAGCCCCAGCATTTT
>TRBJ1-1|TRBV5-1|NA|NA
CASSRGGLNTEAFF
TGCGCCAGCAGCCGGGGGGGCCTGAACACTGAAGCTTTCTTT
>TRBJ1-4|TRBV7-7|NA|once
CASSPGTGEKLFF
TGTGCTAGCAGCCCAGGGACGGGTGAAAAACTGTTTTTT
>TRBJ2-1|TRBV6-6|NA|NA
CASSYPESNEQFF
TGTGCCAGCAGTTACCCCGAAAGTAATGAGCAGTTCTTC
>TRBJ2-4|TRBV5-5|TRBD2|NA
CASSFITGRDIQYF
TGTGCCAGCAGCTTTATTACGGGGAGGGACATTCAGTACTTC
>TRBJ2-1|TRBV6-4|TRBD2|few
CASSDSSGGANEQFF
TGTGCCAGCAGTGACTCTAGCGGGGGGGCCAATGAGCAGTTCTTC
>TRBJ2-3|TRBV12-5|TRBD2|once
CASGTSTSGRNTDTQYF
TGTGCTAGTGGAACTTCGACTAGCGGGCGAAACACAGATACGCAGTATTTT
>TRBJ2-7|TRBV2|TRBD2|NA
CAGRGGTGRNEQYF
TGTGCCGGGCGCGGGGGGACGGGGCGAAACGAGCAGTACTTC
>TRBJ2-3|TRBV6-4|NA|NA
CASSDRGRPTDTQYF
TGTGCCAGCAGTGACCGGGGGCGCCCCACAGATACGCAGTATTTT
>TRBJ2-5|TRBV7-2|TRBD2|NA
CASGGGQTQYF
TGTGCCTCCGGGGGGGGGCAGACCCAGTACTTC
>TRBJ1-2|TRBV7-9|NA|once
CASSALGNGYTF
TGTGCCAGCAGCGCCTTGGGGAATGGCTACACCTTC
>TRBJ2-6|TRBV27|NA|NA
CASSLRAGANVLTF
TGTGCCAGCAGTTTAAGAGCTGGGGCCAACGTCCTGACTTTC
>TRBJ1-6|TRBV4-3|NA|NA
CASSQNENSPLHF
TGCGCCAGCAGCCAAAACGAGAATTCACCCCTCCACTTT
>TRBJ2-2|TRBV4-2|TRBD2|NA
CASSQTSGGAGELFF
TGTGCCAGCAGCCAAACTAGCGGGGGGGCCGGGGAGCTGTTTTTT
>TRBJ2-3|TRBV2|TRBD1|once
CARTQTGTRADTQYF
TGTGCCAGGACCCAGACAGGGACGCGGGCAGATACGCAGTATTTT
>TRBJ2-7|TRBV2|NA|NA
CASKRDSYEQYF
TGTGCCAGCAAAAGGGACTCCTACGAGCAGTACTTC
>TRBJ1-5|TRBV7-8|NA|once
CASSLSRQHNQPQHF
TGTGCCAGCAGCCTCAGCAGACAGCATAATCAGCCCCAGCATTTT
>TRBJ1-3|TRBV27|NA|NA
CASRAFSGHRNGNTIYF
TGTGCCAGTAGAGCATTTTCAGGCCATCGGAATGGAAACACCATATATTTT
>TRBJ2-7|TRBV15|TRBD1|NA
CATSKGGSDYEQYF
TGTGCCACCAGCAAAGGGGGCAGTGATTACGAGCAGTACTTC
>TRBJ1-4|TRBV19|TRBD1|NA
CASATGTGEEKLFF
TGTGCCAGCGCAACCGGGACAGGGGAAGAAAAACTGTTTTTT
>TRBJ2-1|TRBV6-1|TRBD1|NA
CASSEAVDGQGGLFF
TGTGCCAGCAGTGAAGCGGTAGACGGACAGGGGGGATTGTTCTTC
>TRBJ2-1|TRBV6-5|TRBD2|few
CASHGTTYNEQFF
TGTGCCAGCCACGGGACTACCTACAATGAGCAGTTCTTC
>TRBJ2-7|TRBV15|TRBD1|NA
CATSRGEGAHYEQYF
TGTGCCACCAGCAGAGGAGAGGGGGCACACTACGAGCAGTACTTC
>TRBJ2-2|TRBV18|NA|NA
CASSPQAGVTNTGELFF
TGTGCCAGCTCACCACAGGCTGGGGTCACTAACACCGGGGAGCTGTTTTTT
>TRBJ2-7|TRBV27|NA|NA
CASSSPGRSSYEQYF
TGTGCCAGCAGTTCTCCAGGGCGCTCCTCCTACGAGCAGTACTTC
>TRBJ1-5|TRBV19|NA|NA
CASSHPPQHSNQPQHF
TGTGCCAGTTCACATCCCCCCCAGCATAGCAATCAGCCCCAGCATTTT
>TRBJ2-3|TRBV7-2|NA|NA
CASSEGGAVDTQYF
TGTGCCAGCAGCGAAGGGGGGGCGGTAGATACGCAGTATTTT
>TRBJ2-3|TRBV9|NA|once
CASSGRARGQYF
TGTGCCAGCAGCGGACGGGCCAGAGGGCAGTATTTT
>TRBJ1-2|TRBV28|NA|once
CASSGAAYGYTF
TGTGCCAGCTCGGGCGCCGCCTATGGCTACACCTTC
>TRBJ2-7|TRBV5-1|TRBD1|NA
CASSPRTGVGEQYF
TGCGCCAGCAGCCCCCGGACAGGGGTCGGCGAGCAGTACTTC
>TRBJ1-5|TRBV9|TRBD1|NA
CASSPGTGQNNQPQHF
TGTGCCAGCAGCCCTGGGACAGGTCAAAACAATCAGCCCCAGCATTTT
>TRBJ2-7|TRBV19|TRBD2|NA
CASSPRSSGDYEQYF
TGTGCCAGTAGTCCGCGGAGTAGCGGGGACTACGAGCAGTACTTC
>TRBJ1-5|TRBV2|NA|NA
CASSDLTGYNQPQHF
TGTGCCAGCAGTGATCTCACGGGTTACAATCAGCCCCAGCATTTT
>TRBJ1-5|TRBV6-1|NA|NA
CASLLVDSNQPQHF
TGTGCCAGCCTCCTGGTCGATAGCAATCAGCCCCAGCATTTT
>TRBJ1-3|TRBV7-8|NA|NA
CASKIGGSGNTIYF
TGTGCCAGCAAAATAGGGGGCTCTGGAAACACCATATATTTT
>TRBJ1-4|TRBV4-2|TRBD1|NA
CASSQASGQGFEKLFF
TGTGCCAGCAGCCAAGCCTCGGGACAGGGTTTTGAAAAACTGTTTTTT
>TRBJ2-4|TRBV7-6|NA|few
CASSLAGEANIQYF
TGTGCCAGCAGCTTAGCGGGGGAAGCGAACATTCAGTACTTC
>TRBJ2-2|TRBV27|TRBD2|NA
CASSFGTSSGGELFF
TGTGCCAGCAGTTTCGGGACTAGCTCCGGCGGGGAGCTGTTTTTT
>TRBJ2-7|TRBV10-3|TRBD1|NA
CATSDRDRSYEQYF
TGTGCCACCTCGGACCGGGACAGATCCTACGAGCAGTACTTC